The 28 T cell receptor beta chains listed next were all sequenced from one sample in a study of blood T cell repertoires in COVID-19. The method was immunoSEQ multiplex PCR; TCRdb's version includes in-frame clones alone and lacks a portion of them. The sample records approximately 82,000 clones, roughly four fifths being singletons. The sample taken for sequencing was peripheral blood. Receptors were obtained from a human donor in a cohort sampled during active COVID-19.

This clone was detected a few times. The J gene is TRBJ2-7, the V gene TRBV30; 11 bases are shared with TRBD1. The V segment lost 3 bases and the J segment 7 bases; nucleotides outside the gene matches: 8. This CDR3 contains 14 residues. The germline CDR1 and CDR2 sequences are GTSNPN and SVGIG (reference sequence). CDR3 DNA: TGTGCCTGGAGGTGGGGGACAGGGGGAAAGGAGCAGTACTTC. It encodes CAWRWGTGGKEQYF.

This chain connects TRBV10-3 to TRBJ1-5; 8 bases map to TRBD1. Germline CDR1 is ENHRY and CDR2 is SYGVKD. The CDR3 spans 15 residues. J lost 5 bases, V lost 6 bases, and 9 bases had no gene match. The CDR3 region is CAIRQTGDGDQPQHF. DNA for the CDR3: TGTGCCATCAGGCAGACAGGGGATGGCGATCAGCCCCAGCATTTT.

CDR3 coding DNA: TGTGCCAGCAGTGAATTTCGGCTGAGCGGCCGGAGGAGGGACTATGGCTACACCTTC. This translates into CASSEFRLSGRRRDYGYTF. V gene TRBV2 combines with J gene TRBJ1-2; D is ambiguous. Germline CDR1 is SNHLY and CDR2 is FYNNEI. Trimming stripped 2 bases from V and 3 bases from J, with 25 bases between. The length of the CDR3 is 19 residues.

The rearrangement links TRBV23-1 to TRBJ2-1, with D possibly matching TRBD2 (7 bases). TRBV23-1 is an open reading frame, and its role is uncertain. The CDR3 runs 16 residues. V lost 4 bases and J 2 bases, leaving 15 bases between the germline ends. CDR3 sequence: CASSPPLGGPYNEQFF. The CDR3 DNA reads TGCGCCAGCAGTCCGCCACTCGGGGGGCCCTACAATGAGCAGTTCTTC.

The chain is built from TRBV5-1 and TRBJ2-7; weak D call: TRBD1 (6 bases). V was clipped by 4 bases and J by 3 bases, with 17 bases between them. Germline assignment: CDR1 SGHRS and CDR2 YFSETQ. The CDR3 spans 15 residues. CDR3: CASSPLTGDLYEQYF. In nucleotides, the CDR3 is TGCGCCAGCAGCCCGTTGACAGGAGATCTCTACGAGCAGTACTTC.

This rearrangement joins TRBV6-2 or TRBV6-3 to TRBJ2-5; D is ambiguous. V lost 2 bases and J 5 bases, leaving 15 bases between the germline ends. This CDR3 is built from 15 residues. CDR1 and CDR2 from the germline V gene are MNHEY and SVGEGT. The CDR3: CASSYVGRADETQYF. CDR3 bases: TGTGCCAGCAGTTACGTGGGCAGAGCAGACGAGACCCAGTACTTC.

By its share, this clone is medium-sized. This sequence joins TRBV3-1 (or the pseudogene TRBV3-2) and TRBJ1-1, with 7 nucleotides matching TRBD1. Germline trimming cut 3 bases from V and 7 bases from J; bases unmatched to any gene: 8. Germline V gives CDR1 LGHDT, CDR2 YNNKEL (reference sequence). This CDR3 spans 14 amino acids. The CDR3 DNA follows: TGTGCCAGCAGCCAGGGAACGACAGGGATTGAAGCTTTCTTT. It translates to CASSQGTTGIEAFF.

The chain employs TRBV7-9 and TRBJ2-5, with D maybe TRBD2 (6 bases). Germline V gives CDR1 SEHNR, CDR2 FQNEAQ (reference sequence). The CDR3 loop spans 14 amino acids. Trimming left V 7 bases short and J 3 bases short, with 15 bases between. The CDR3 spells CASTFMGEEETQYF. The CDR3 DNA is TGTGCCAGCACCTTTATGGGGGAGGAAGAGACCCAGTACTTC. Supplemented by reference TRBV7-9 and TRBJ2-5, the full variable domain reads DTGVSQNPRHKITKRGQNVTFRCDPISEHNRLYWYRQTLGQGPEFLTYFQNEAQLEKSRLLSDRFSAERPKGSFSTLEIQRTEQGDSAMYLCASTFMGEEETQYFGPGTRLLVL.

The J gene is TRBJ2-5, the V gene TRBV19; TRBD1 matches 8 bases. Germline values: CDR1 LNHDA, CDR2 SQIVND (reference sequence). With 3 bases clipped from V and 5 bases from J, the junction kept 14 bases outside the gene matches. CDR3 size: 17 residues. Here the CDR3 reads CASSIAPGGWGWETQYF. In nucleotides, the CDR3 is TGTGCCAGTAGTATTGCGCCAGGGGGCTGGGGCTGGGAGACCCAGTACTTC.

The chain links TRBV20-1 to TRBJ2-4; 8 nucleotides align to TRBD2. This CDR3 is built from 11 residues. J lost 10 bases, V lost 6 bases, and 5 bases had no gene match. Germline V CDR1 and CDR2: DFQATT, SNEGSKA (reference sequence). The CDR3 DNA reads TGCAGTGCCTGGCGGGGGGAGATTCAGTACTTC. It encodes CSAWRGEIQYF.

J is TRBJ2-4 and V is TRBV3-1 (or the pseudogene TRBV3-2); weak D call: TRBD2 (6 bases). The length of the CDR3 is 15 residues. V lost 1 base to trimming and J lost 4 bases, with 11 bases between them. Germline V gene lookup returns CDR1 LGHDT and CDR2 YNNKEL (reference sequence). DNA of the CDR3: TGTGCCAGCAGCCAAGTCTCGGGAGCGAAAAACATTCAGTACTTC. It is translated as CASSQVSGAKNIQYF.

The V call is TRBV6-1, the J call TRBJ1-3; TRBD1 matches 9 bases. Germline V gene sequence: CDR1 MNHNS, CDR2 SASEGT. The CDR3 spans 16 residues. Germline trimming cut 4 bases from V and 0 bases from J; bases unmatched to any gene: 4. In DNA, the CDR3 is TGTGCCAGCAGTGCCGGGACAGGGTTCTCTGGAAACACCATATATTTT. This codes for CASSAGTGFSGNTIYF.

CDR3 sequence (DNA): TGTGCCAGCAGCTACTTGGAGCAGGGGAAAAACATTCAGTACTTC. Translating gives CASSYLEQGKNIQYF. This chain joins TRBV7-9 and TRBJ2-4; D may be TRBD1 (6 bases). V was trimmed by 4 bases and J by 4 bases, leaving 14 bases between them. The CDR3 contains 15 residues. Looked up from germline, CDR1 is SEHNR and CDR2 is FQNEAQ (reference sequence).

The chain carries TRBV18 and TRBJ1-5; D is undetermined. Germline CDR1 and CDR2: KGHSH and LQKENI. Deletions cut 2 bases from V and 4 bases from J, with 6 bases between. This CDR3 is 13 amino acids long. CDR3 sequence (DNA): TGTGCCAGCTCACCAGTCGGTAATCAGCCCCAGCATTTT. Its translation is CASSPVGNQPQHF.

This rearrangement joins TRBV28 to TRBJ2-7; 9 positions agree with TRBD1. The CDR3 has 15 residues. Germline CDR1 and CDR2: MDHEN and SYDVKM. Trimming at V came to 4 bases and at J to 2 bases, leaving 6 bases not matched to a gene. The CDR3 is CASSSPTGGAYEQYF. In DNA form, the CDR3 reads TGTGCCAGCAGTTCCCCGACAGGGGGTGCCTACGAGCAGTACTTC.

V and J are TRBV27 and TRBJ2-1; TRBD1 matches 10 bases. Germline V lookup: CDR1 MNHEY, CDR2 SMNVEV (reference sequence). Trimming took 8 bases from V and 6 from J; bases not matched to a gene: 7. The CDR3 is 14 residues long. Written as DNA, the CDR3 is TGTGCCAGCTGGGGACAGGGGTTTAGCAATGAGCAGTTCTTC. Protein product: CASWGQGFSNEQFF.

This chain connects TRBV27 to TRBJ2-1, with 7 bases aligning to TRBD1. Germline values: CDR1 MNHEY, CDR2 SMNVEV (reference sequence). Trimming cost V 5 bases and J 2 bases; bases outside gene matches: 9. There are 16 residues in the CDR3. The CDR3 loop reads CASSVRQGRAYNEQFF. DNA of the CDR3: TGTGCCAGCAGTGTCAGACAGGGTCGGGCCTACAATGAGCAGTTCTTC.

The J gene is TRBJ2-7, the V gene TRBV7-8; D possibly corresponds to TRBD1 (5 bases). The V and J ends lost 0 bases and 1 base respectively, with 13 bases between them. The CDR3 is made up of 16 amino acids. From germline, CDR1 is SGHVS and CDR2 FQNEAQ. The DNA for the CDR3 is TGTGCCAGCAGCTTAGCGGGGCAGCCTCGGTCCTACGAGCAGTACTTC. It codes for CASSLAGQPRSYEQYF. Looking up the rest from reference TRBV7-8 and TRBJ2-7 gives the full variable domain: GAGVSQSPRYKVAKRGQDVALRCDPISGHVSLFWYQQALGQGPEFLTYFQNEAQLDKSGLPSDRFFAERPEGSVSTLKIQRTQQEDSAVYLCASSLAGQPRSYEQYFGPGTRLTVT.

This chain joins TRBV5-6 and TRBJ2-7, with D possibly matching TRBD2 (6 bases). V lost 5 bases to trimming and J lost 6 bases, with 15 bases between them. Germline CDR1 SGHDT, CDR2 YYEEEE. The CDR3 is made up of 13 amino acids. This chain's CDR3 is CASRFRRVTEQYF. The CDR3 bases are TGTGCCAGCAGATTCCGGAGGGTCACCGAGCAGTACTTC.

This chain joins TRBV7-8 and TRBJ2-6; 9 bases fit TRBD1. CDR3 length: 18 residues. CDR1 and CDR2 (germline): SGHVS, FQNEAQ. V lost 4 bases, J lost 1 base, and 8 bases stayed unmatched. CDR3 in amino acids: CASSSTGTGKSGANVLTF. The CDR3 region has the DNA TGTGCCAGCAGCTCCACCGGGACAGGGAAGTCTGGGGCCAACGTCCTGACTTTC.

This chain connects TRBV30 to TRBJ1-1; D not resolved. CDR1 and CDR2 from the germline V gene are GTSNPN and SVGIG (reference sequence). This CDR3 comprises 16 residues. Trimming removed 5 bases from V and 0 bases from J, with 19 bases in between. The CDR3 coding sequence is TGTGCCTGGGGTCGGCGGGGAGGGAGGATGAACACTGAAGCTTTCTTT. Its protein product is CAWGRRGGRMNTEAFF.

The chain joins TRBV3-1 (or the pseudogene TRBV3-2) to TRBJ1-4; D is uncertain. CDR1 is LGHDT and CDR2 is YNNKEL in the germline V gene (reference sequence). V was trimmed by 0 bases and J by 7 bases, leaving 6 bases between them. CDR3 length equals 13 residues. Written as DNA, the CDR3 is TGTGCCAGCAGCCAAGATCGCAGTGAAAAACTGTTTTTT. This encodes CASSQDRSEKLFF.

The chain has TRBV5-1 and TRBJ2-2; the D gene is possibly TRBD1 (5 bases). Trimming shortened V by 0 bases and J by 0 bases, and 6 bases separated the two germline ends. The CDR3 runs to 15 residues. CDR1 and CDR2 (germline): SGHRS, YFSETQ. The DNA for the CDR3 is TGCGCCAGCAGCTTGGCGACAGCGAACACCGGGGAGCTGTTTTTT. As protein: CASSLATANTGELFF.

The rearrangement uses TRBV7-8 and TRBJ2-1; TRBD2 agrees at 8 bases. Germline values: CDR1 SGHVS, CDR2 FQNEAQ. The CDR3 is made up of 14 amino acids. V shed 5 bases and J 6 bases; nucleotides not matched to a gene: 6. The CDR3 loop reads CASSQRTSSNEQFF. The CDR3 DNA follows: TGTGCCAGCAGCCAAAGGACTAGCTCCAATGAGCAGTTCTTC.

The gene calls are TRBV7-2 and TRBJ2-3; 7 nucleotides line up with TRBD1. This CDR3 spans 14 amino acids. V gave up 4 bases and J gave up 6 bases; unmatched junction bases: 7. Germline assignment: CDR1 SGHTA and CDR2 FQGNSA. The DNA for the CDR3 is TGTGCCAGCAGCTCACAGGGGAATTCGGATACGCAGTATTTT. Protein sequence: CASSSQGNSDTQYF.

This chain uses TRBV27 with TRBJ2-7, with a weak D call TRBD2 (5 bases). Germline-derived CDR1 and CDR2 are MNHEY and SMNVEV (reference sequence). CDR3 size: 12 residues. Trimming removed 4 bases from V and 6 bases from J, with 10 bases in between. The CDR3 bases are TGTGCCAGCAGTTCGCGGGTAGGCGAGCAGTACTTC. Translating gives CASSSRVGEQYF.

The chain joins TRBV19 to TRBJ1-5; D is perhaps TRBD1 (6 bases). CDR3 length: 14 amino acids. Germline V lookup: CDR1 LNHDA, CDR2 SQIVND (reference sequence). V was cut by 4 bases and J by 0 bases, with 7 bases left in between. The CDR3 nucleotides are TGTGCCAGTAGTACGACAGGTAGCAATCAGCCCCAGCATTTT. Translated, it gives CASSTTGSNQPQHF.

This chain links TRBV6-6 with TRBJ1-5, with TRBD1 matching 7 bases. Germline lookup yields CDR1 MNHNY and CDR2 SVGAGI (reference sequence). This CDR3 is built from 18 residues. The V gene end was trimmed by 5 bases and the J gene end by 3 bases; junction bases not matched to a gene: 16. This CDR3 is CASSPGQRFKWDNQPQHF. As DNA, the CDR3 is TGTGCCAGCAGTCCGGGACAGAGATTTAAATGGGACAATCAGCCCCAGCATTTT.